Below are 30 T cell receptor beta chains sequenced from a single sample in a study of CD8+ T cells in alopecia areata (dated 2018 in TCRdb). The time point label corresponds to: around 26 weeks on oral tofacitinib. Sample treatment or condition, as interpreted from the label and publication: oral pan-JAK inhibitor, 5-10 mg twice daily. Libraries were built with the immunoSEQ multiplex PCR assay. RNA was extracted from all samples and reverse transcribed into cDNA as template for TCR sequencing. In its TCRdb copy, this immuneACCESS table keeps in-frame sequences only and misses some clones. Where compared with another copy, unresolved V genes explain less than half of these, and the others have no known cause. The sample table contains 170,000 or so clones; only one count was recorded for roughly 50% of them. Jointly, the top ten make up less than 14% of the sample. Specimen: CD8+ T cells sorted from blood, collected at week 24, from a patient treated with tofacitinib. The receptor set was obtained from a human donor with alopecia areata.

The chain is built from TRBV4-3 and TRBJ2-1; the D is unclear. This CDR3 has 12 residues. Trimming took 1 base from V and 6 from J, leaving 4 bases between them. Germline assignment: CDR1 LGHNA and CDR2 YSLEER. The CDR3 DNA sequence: TGCGCCAGCAGCCAAGCTCGCAATGAGCAGTTCTTC. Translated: CASSQARNEQFF.

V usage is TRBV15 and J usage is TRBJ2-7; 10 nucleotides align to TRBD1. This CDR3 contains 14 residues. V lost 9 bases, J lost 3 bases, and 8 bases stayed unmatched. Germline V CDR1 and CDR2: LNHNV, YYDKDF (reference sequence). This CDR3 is CATKTGGESYEQYF. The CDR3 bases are TGTGCCACGAAGACAGGGGGCGAAAGCTACGAGCAGTACTTC.

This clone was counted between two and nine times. CDR3 DNA: TGTGCCAGCAGCTTGGAACCGGGACCGGATTACAATGAGCAGTTCTTC. This encodes CASSLEPGPDYNEQFF. The chain couples TRBV7-2 to TRBJ2-1, with D perhaps assigned TRBD1 or TRBD2 (5 bases each). The CDR3 sequence is 16 residues long. Germline V CDR1 and CDR2: SGHTA, FQGNSA. With 3 bases removed from V and 4 bases from J, the gap between germline ends came to 16 bases.

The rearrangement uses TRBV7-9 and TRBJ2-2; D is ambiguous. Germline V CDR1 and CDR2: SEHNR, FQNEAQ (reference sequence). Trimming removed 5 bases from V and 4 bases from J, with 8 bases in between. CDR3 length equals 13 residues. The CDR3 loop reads CASSPDSTGELFF. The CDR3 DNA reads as TGTGCCAGCAGCCCCGACTCCACCGGGGAGCTGTTTTTT.

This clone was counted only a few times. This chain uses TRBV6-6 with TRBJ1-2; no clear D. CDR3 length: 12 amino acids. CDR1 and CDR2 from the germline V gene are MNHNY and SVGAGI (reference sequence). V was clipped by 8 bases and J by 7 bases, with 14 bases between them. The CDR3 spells CASGPESSGYTF. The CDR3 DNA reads TGTGCCAGCGGGCCCGAGAGTAGTGGCTACACCTTC.

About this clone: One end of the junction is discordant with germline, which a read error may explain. CDR3 DNA: TGCGCCAGCAGCCAAGGGGCAGGGGGCTACAATCAGCCCCAGCATTTT. This codes for CASSQGAGGYNQPQHF. The genes are TRBV5-6 and TRBJ1-5; TRBD1 matches 8 bases. The CDR3 length is 16 residues. CDR1 and CDR2 from the germline V gene are SGHDT and YYEEEE.

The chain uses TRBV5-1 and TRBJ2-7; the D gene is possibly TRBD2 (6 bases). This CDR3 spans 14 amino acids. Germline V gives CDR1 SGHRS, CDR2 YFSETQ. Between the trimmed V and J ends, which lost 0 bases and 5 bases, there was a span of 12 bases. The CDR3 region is CASSLDGGINEQYF. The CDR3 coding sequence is TGCGCCAGCAGCTTGGACGGGGGAATCAACGAGCAGTACTTC.

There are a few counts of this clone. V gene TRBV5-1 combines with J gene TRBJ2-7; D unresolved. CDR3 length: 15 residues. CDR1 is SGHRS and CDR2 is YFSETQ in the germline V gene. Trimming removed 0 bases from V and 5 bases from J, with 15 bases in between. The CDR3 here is CASSLDVTADHEQYF. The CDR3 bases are TGCGCCAGCAGCTTGGATGTGACCGCCGACCACGAGCAGTACTTC.

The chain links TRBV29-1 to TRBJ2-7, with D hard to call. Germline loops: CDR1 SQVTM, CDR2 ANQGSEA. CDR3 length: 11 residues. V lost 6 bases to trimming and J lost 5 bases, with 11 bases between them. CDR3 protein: CSVRKGNEQYF. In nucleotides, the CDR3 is TGCAGCGTACGAAAAGGGAACGAGCAGTACTTC.

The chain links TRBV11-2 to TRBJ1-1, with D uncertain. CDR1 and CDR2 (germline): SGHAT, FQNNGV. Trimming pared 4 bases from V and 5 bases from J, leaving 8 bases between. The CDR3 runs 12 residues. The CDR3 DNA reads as TGTGCCAGCAGCTCGAGAGGTACTGAAGCTTTCTTT. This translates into CASSSRGTEAFF.

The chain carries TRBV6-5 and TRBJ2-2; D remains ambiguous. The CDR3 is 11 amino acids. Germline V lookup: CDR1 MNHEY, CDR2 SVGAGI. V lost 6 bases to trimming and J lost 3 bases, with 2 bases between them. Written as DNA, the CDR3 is TGTGCCAGCAGGCACACCGGGGAGCTGTTTTTT. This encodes CASRHTGELFF.

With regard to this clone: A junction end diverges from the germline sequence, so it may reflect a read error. DNA for the CDR3: TGCAGCGTTGGAGGAGGTGACTCCTACGAGCAGTGCTTC. Translation gives CSVGGGDSYEQCF. This chain links TRBV29-1 with TRBJ2-7; D possibly corresponds to TRBD2 (5 bases). The CDR3 sequence is 13 residues long. Germline CDR1 and CDR2: SQVTM and ANQGSEA.

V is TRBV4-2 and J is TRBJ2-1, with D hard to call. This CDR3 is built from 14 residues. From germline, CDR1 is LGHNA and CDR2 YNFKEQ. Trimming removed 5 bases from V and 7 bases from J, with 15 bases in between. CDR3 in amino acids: CASSLMAGKNEQFF. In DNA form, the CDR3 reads TGTGCCAGCAGCTTGATGGCCGGTAAAAATGAGCAGTTCTTC.

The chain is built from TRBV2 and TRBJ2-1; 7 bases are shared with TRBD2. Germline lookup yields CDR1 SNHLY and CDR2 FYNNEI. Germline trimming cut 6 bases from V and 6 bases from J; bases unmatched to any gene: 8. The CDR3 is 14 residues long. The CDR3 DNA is TGTGCCAGCAGAACAGGACTAGTCTCCAATGAGCAGTTCTTC. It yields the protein CASRTGLVSNEQFF.

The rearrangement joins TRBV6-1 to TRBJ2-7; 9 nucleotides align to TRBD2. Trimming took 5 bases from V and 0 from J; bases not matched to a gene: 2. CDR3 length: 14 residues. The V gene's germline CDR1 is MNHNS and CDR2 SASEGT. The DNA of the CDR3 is TGTGCCAGCAGTCAGCGGGGGGCCTCCTACGAGCAGTACTTC. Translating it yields CASSQRGASYEQYF.

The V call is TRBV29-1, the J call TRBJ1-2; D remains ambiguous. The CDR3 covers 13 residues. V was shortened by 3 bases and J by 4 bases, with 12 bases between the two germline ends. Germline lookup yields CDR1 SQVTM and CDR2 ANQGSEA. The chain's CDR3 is CSVDLTESYGYTF. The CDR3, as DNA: TGCAGCGTTGATTTAACGGAGAGCTATGGCTACACCTTC. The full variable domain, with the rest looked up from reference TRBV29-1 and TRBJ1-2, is SAVISQKPSRDICQRGTSLTIQCQVDSQVTMMFWYRQQPGQSLTLIATANQGSEATYESGFVIDKFPISRPNLTFSTLTVSNMSPEDSSIYLCSVDLTESYGYTFGSGTRLTVV.

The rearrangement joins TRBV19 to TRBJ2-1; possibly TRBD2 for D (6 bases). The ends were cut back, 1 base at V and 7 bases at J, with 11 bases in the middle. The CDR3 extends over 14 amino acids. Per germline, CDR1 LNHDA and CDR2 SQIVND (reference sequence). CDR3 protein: CASSIGLAYNEQFF. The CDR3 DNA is TGTGCCAGTAGTATAGGGCTAGCGTATAATGAGCAGTTCTTC.

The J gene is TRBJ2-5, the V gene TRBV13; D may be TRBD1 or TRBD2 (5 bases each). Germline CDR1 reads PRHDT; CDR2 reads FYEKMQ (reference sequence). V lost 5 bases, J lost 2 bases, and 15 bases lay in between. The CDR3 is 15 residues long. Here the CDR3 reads CASSPRDRRQETQYF. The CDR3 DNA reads TGTGCCAGCAGCCCCCGGGACCGCAGACAAGAGACCCAGTACTTC.

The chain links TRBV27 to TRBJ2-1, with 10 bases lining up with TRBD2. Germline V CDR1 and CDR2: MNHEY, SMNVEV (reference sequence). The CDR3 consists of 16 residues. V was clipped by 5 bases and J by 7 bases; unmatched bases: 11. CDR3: CASSDLAGELGNEQFF. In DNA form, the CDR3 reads TGTGCCAGCAGTGACCTAGCGGGGGAATTAGGGAATGAGCAGTTCTTC.

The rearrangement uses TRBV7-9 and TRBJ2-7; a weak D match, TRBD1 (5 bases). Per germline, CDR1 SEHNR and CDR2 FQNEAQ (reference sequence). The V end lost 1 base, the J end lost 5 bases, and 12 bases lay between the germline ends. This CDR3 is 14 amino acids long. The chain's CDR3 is CASSLGGARHEQYF. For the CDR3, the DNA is TGTGCCAGCAGCTTAGGTGGGGCGAGGCACGAGCAGTACTTC.

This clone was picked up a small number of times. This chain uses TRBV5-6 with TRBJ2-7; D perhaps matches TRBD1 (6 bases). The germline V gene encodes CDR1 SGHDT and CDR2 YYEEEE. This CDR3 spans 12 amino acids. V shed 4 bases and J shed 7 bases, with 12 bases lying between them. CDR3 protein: CASSQRQVEQYF. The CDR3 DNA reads TGTGCCAGCAGCCAGAGACAGGTGGAGCAGTACTTC.

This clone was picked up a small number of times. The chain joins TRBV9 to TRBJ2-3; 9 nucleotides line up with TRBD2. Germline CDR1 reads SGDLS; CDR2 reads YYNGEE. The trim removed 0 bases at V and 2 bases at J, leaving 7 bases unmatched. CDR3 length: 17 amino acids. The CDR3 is CASSVVPAGGVTDTQYF. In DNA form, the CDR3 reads TGTGCCAGCAGCGTAGTCCCAGCGGGGGGTGTCACAGATACGCAGTATTTT.

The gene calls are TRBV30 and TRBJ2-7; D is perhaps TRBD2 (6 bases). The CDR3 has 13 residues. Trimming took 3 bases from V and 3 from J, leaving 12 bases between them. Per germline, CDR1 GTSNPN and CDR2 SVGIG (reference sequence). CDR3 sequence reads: CAWSPGGIYEQYF. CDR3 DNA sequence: TGTGCCTGGAGCCCTGGAGGGATCTACGAGCAGTACTTC.

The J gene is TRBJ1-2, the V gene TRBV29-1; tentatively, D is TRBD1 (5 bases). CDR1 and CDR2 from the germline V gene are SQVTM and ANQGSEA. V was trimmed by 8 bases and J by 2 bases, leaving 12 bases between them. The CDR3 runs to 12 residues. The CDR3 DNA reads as TGCAGCACCCAGACAGAGAACTATGGCTACACCTTC. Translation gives CSTQTENYGYTF.

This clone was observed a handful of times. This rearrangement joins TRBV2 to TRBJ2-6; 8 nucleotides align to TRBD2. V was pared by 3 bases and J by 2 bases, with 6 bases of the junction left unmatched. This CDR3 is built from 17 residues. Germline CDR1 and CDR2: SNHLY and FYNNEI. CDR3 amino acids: CASSEPGGPAGANVLTF. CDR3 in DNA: TGTGCCAGCAGTGAGCCGGGGGGGCCGGCTGGGGCCAACGTCCTGACTTTC.

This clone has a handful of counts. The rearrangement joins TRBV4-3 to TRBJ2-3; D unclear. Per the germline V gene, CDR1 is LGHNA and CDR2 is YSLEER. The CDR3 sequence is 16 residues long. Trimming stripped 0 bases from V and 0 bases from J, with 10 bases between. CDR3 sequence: CASSQDGADSTDTQYF. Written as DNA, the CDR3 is TGCGCCAGCAGCCAAGATGGCGCCGATAGCACAGATACGCAGTATTTT.

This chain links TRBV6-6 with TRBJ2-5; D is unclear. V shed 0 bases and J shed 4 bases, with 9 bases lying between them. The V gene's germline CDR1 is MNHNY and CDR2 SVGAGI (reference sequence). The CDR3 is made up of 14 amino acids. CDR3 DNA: TGTGCCAGCAGTTACTCGTCGCGGCTAGAGACCCAGTACTTC. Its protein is CASSYSSRLETQYF.

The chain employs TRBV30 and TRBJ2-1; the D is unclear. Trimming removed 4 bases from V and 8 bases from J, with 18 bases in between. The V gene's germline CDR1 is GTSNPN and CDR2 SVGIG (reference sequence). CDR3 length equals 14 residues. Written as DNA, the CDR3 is TGTGCCTGGACGGTAGGGTCCCTGTGGGATGAGCAGTTCTTC. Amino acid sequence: CAWTVGSLWDEQFF.

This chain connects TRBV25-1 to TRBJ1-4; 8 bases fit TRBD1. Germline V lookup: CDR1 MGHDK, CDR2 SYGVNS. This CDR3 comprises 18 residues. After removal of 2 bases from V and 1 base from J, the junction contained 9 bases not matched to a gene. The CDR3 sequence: CASSERQGAKGTNEKLFF. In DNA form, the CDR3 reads TGTGCCAGCAGTGAAAGGCAGGGGGCCAAAGGAACTAATGAAAAACTGTTTTTT.

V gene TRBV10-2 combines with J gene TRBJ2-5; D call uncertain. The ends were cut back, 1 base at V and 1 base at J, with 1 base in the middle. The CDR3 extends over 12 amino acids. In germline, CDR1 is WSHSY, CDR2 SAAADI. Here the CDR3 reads CASSEFQETQYF. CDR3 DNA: TGCGCCAGCAGTGAGTTCCAAGAGACCCAGTACTTC.